This entry lists 25 T cell receptor beta chains sequenced from one sample in a study of blood T cell repertoires in COVID-19. TCRdb's table, derived via immunoSEQ multiplex PCR, lists solely in-frame clones and lacks some. The data contain over 250,000 clones, 88% of them singletons. The specimen sequenced was PBMCs or T cells enriched from blood (not recorded which). The receptors derive from a woman aged 25-40 years who had recovered from COVID-19.

V is TRBV7-8 and J is TRBJ2-1; 14 positions match TRBD2. Germline loops: CDR1 SGHVS, CDR2 FQNEAQ. The CDR3 runs 20 residues. After removal of 5 bases from V and 5 bases from J, the junction contained 17 bases not matched to a gene. The CDR3 spells CASSNYSWGLAGEPDNEQFF. The DNA of the CDR3 is TGTGCCAGCAGCAACTACTCTTGGGGACTAGCGGGAGAGCCGGACAATGAGCAGTTCTTC.

J is TRBJ1-1 and V is TRBV11-3, with 8 bases that match TRBD1. Germline CDR1 reads SGHNT; CDR2 reads YENEEA. V lost 4 bases, J lost 11 bases, and 15 bases stayed unmatched. The CDR3 extends over 15 amino acids. The CDR3 is CASSSLQGVSAGAFF. CDR3 bases: TGTGCCAGCAGCTCCTTACAGGGGGTATCAGCTGGGGCTTTCTTT.

V usage is TRBV6-6 and J usage is TRBJ1-1, with a weak D call TRBD1 (6 bases). CDR3 length equals 14 residues. The V gene lost 5 bases and the J gene lost 3 bases, with 13 bases spanning the gap. Germline CDR1 and CDR2: MNHNY and SVGAGI (reference sequence). The CDR3 DNA follows: TGTGCCAGCAGTAACACGGACAGTTACACTGAAGCTTTCTTT. This translates into CASSNTDSYTEAFF.

The chain carries TRBV7-2 and TRBJ1-2; 11 bases fit TRBD1. With 2 bases clipped from V and 6 bases from J, the junction kept 5 bases outside the gene matches. The CDR3 runs 15 residues. The germline CDR1 and CDR2 sequences are SGHTA and FQGNSA. The CDR3 DNA reads as TGTGCCAGCAGCTTAAGGGACAGGGGGGCCAATGGCTACACCTTC. Translation: CASSLRDRGANGYTF.

This chain connects TRBV19 to TRBJ2-4, with TRBD1 matching 8 bases. This CDR3 spans 13 amino acids. Germline CDR1 and CDR2: LNHDA and SQIVND (reference sequence). Losses at the gene ends were 3 bases for V and 7 bases for J; bases not matched to a gene: 2. The chain's CDR3 is CASSMDRVNIQYF. In nucleotides, the CDR3 is TGTGCCAGTAGTATGGACAGGGTGAACATTCAGTACTTC.

V usage is TRBV19 and J usage is TRBJ1-5; TRBD1 agrees at 11 bases. This CDR3 region has 15 residues. From germline, CDR1 is LNHDA and CDR2 SQIVND (reference sequence). J lost 4 bases, V lost 6 bases, and 5 bases had no gene match. In DNA, the CDR3 is TGTGCCAGTAGAAACCGGGACAGGGGGAATCAGCCCCAGCATTTT. Translating it yields CASRNRDRGNQPQHF.

The gene calls are TRBV9 and TRBJ2-2, with D possibly matching TRBD2 (6 bases). Germline V gives CDR1 SGDLS, CDR2 YYNGEE. The CDR3 spans 16 residues. Trimming removed 3 bases at V and 7 bases at J, with 19 bases between. The CDR3 sequence: CASSDPVGRTIGELFF. CDR3 bases: TGTGCCAGCAGCGATCCAGTAGGGAGGACAATCGGGGAGCTGTTTTTT.

Here the CDR3 reads CASRLSGARPPPTF. CDR3 nucleotides: TGTGCCAGCCGACTCTCGGGAGCCCGCCCGCCCCCCACCTTC. This chain connects TRBV14 to TRBJ1-2; no firm D call. Germline V gene sequence: CDR1 SGHDN, CDR2 FVKESK. V was pared by 8 bases and J by 13 bases, with 26 bases between. The CDR3 spans 14 residues. Drawing the rest from reference TRBV14 and TRBJ1-2, the complete variable domain is EAGVTQFPSHSVIEKGQTVTLRCDPISGHDNLYWYRRVMGKEIKFLLHFVKESKQDESGMPNNRFLAERTGGTYSTLKVQPAELEDSGVYFCASRLSGARPPPTFGSGTRLTVV.

This chain connects TRBV5-4 to TRBJ1-4; no definite D call. V shed 0 bases and J shed 4 bases, with 10 bases lying between them. CDR1 SGHNT and CDR2 YYREEE come from the germline V gene (reference sequence). There are 15 residues in the CDR3. As DNA, the CDR3 is TGTGCCAGCAGCTTGGCAGGCAGCCTTAATGAAAAACTGTTTTTT. Translating it yields CASSLAGSLNEKLFF.

The chain combines TRBV9 with TRBJ1-2, with 10 bases identical to TRBD1. This CDR3 has 15 amino acids. With V trimmed by 0 bases and J by 8 bases, 7 bases remained unmatched. CDR1 and CDR2 from the germline V gene are SGDLS and YYNGEE. The CDR3 here is CASSVGWGQGYGYTF. CDR3 nucleotide sequence: TGTGCCAGCAGCGTAGGTTGGGGACAGGGGTACGGCTACACCTTC.

This sequence joins TRBV15 and TRBJ1-6, with 9 bases that match TRBD1. The junction had 5 bases not matched to a gene; V was cut back by 4 bases and J by 7 bases. Germline CDR1 is LNHNV and CDR2 is YYDKDF (reference sequence). This CDR3 spans 15 amino acids. The CDR3 region is CATSTGDRANSPLHF. The CDR3 region has the DNA TGTGCCACCAGCACCGGGGACAGGGCAAATTCACCCCTCCACTTT.

The CDR3 protein is CASSLAPGLAGGLEQFF. In nucleotides, the CDR3 is TGCGCCAGCAGCTTGGCCCCGGGACTAGCGGGAGGCCTTGAGCAGTTCTTC. This chain connects TRBV5-1 to TRBJ2-1, with 15 bases lining up with TRBD2. The germline V gene has CDR1 SGHRS and CDR2 YFSETQ. The CDR3 extends over 17 amino acids. The ends lost 0 bases at V and 9 bases at J; junction bases unmatched: 7.

The chain uses TRBV7-3 and TRBJ1-2; the match to TRBD1 covers 7 bases. Per the germline V gene, CDR1 is SGHTA and CDR2 is FQGTGA. This CDR3 has 13 residues. With V trimmed by 5 bases and J by 5 bases, 5 bases remained unmatched. The CDR3 nucleotides read TGTGCCAGCAGCCCGGGACAGAATTATGGCTACACCTTC. It is translated as CASSPGQNYGYTF.

The chain recombines TRBV9 with TRBJ2-1, with 11 bases identical to TRBD2. V shed 0 bases and J 8 bases; nucleotides not matched to a gene: 7. The CDR3 is 16 residues long. CDR1 and CDR2 (germline): SGDLS, YYNGEE. CDR3 protein: CASSVAASGGLDEQFF. CDR3 in DNA: TGTGCCAGCAGCGTAGCGGCTAGCGGGGGGTTGGATGAGCAGTTCTTC. The entire variable domain, with the rest obtained from reference TRBV9 and TRBJ2-1, is as follows: DSGVTQTPKHLITATGQRVTLRCSPRSGDLSVYWYQQSLDQGLQFLIQYYNGEERAKGNILERFSAQQFPDLHSELNLSSLELGDSALYFCASSVAASGGLDEQFFGPGTRLTVL.

Written as DNA, the CDR3 is TGTGCCAGCAGTTTAAGGGCGGACATTTATGGCTACACCTTC. Amino acids: CASSLRADIYGYTF. This chain joins TRBV27 and TRBJ1-2; D perhaps matches TRBD1 (5 bases). Deletions cut 2 bases from V and 5 bases from J, with 12 bases between. Germline values: CDR1 MNHEY, CDR2 SMNVEV (reference sequence). This CDR3 has 14 amino acids.

This chain connects TRBV5-6 to TRBJ1-5; D perhaps matches TRBD1 (5 bases). The germline V and J ends were trimmed by 0 bases and 7 bases, with 23 bases remaining between them. Germline CDR1 and CDR2: SGHDT and YYEEEE. CDR3 size: 18 residues. Here the CDR3 reads CASSLGSTTAGLLQPQHF. The CDR3 DNA is TGTGCCAGCAGCTTGGGCTCGACGACAGCGGGACTCCTCCAGCCCCAGCATTTT.

The chain uses TRBV5-8 and TRBJ2-1, with 11 nucleotides matching TRBD2. With 3 bases clipped from V and 9 bases from J, the junction kept 14 bases outside the gene matches. The CDR3 sequence is 17 residues long. The germline gives CDR1 SGHTS, CDR2 YDEGEE. The CDR3 DNA is TGTGCCAGCAGCTCCCTCCGTCTTAGCGGGAGGGGGGGTGAGCAGTTCTTC. It translates to CASSSLRLSGRGGEQFF.

This clone appeared once. V gene TRBV11-2 combines with J gene TRBJ2-1; no definite D call. The CDR3 has 14 residues. V was clipped by 5 bases and J by 9 bases, with 17 bases between them. The germline V gene encodes CDR1 SGHAT and CDR2 FQNNGV. The CDR3 sequence: CASSLRLPPGEQFF. CDR3 DNA sequence: TGTGCCAGCAGCCTGCGCCTTCCCCCTGGTGAGCAGTTCTTC.

This chain uses TRBV7-2 with TRBJ2-7, with D possibly TRBD2 on 6 matching bases. The V gene lost 1 base and the J gene lost 0 bases, with 7 bases spanning the gap. This CDR3 is 14 amino acids long. Germline CDR1 reads SGHTA; CDR2 reads FQGNSA. The CDR3 sequence: CASSLVGGSYEQYF. The CDR3 bases are TGTGCCAGCAGCTTAGTGGGGGGCTCCTACGAGCAGTACTTC.

The CDR3 spells CASSPTSGAYNEQFF. CDR3 sequence (DNA): TGCGCCAGCAGCCCGACTAGCGGGGCTTACAATGAGCAGTTCTTC. The chain links TRBV5-1 to TRBJ2-1, with 11 bases that match TRBD2. J gave up 4 bases and V 4 bases, and 4 bases lay outside the gene matches. CDR1 and CDR2 (germline): SGHRS, YFSETQ. CDR3 size: 15 residues.

The chain employs TRBV11-1 and TRBJ1-1; 10 bases match TRBD1. Trimming took 2 bases from V and 6 from J; bases not matched to a gene: 9. This CDR3 has 16 amino acids. Germline V lookup: CDR1 SGHAT, CDR2 FQDESV (reference sequence). The CDR3 nucleotides read TGTGCCAGCAGCTTAACCGACAGGGGGCTTTCGTCTGAAGCTTTCTTT. Its protein product is CASSLTDRGLSSEAFF. Using reference TRBV11-1 and TRBJ1-1 for the parts outside the CDR3, the full variable domain is EAEVAQSPRYKITEKSQAVAFWCDPISGHATLYWYRQILGQGPELLVQFQDESVVDDSQLPKDRFSAERLKGVDSTLKIQPAELGDSAMYLCASSLTDRGLSSEAFFGQGTRLTVV.

The gene calls are TRBV7-6 and TRBJ1-2; 9 nucleotides align to TRBD1. The CDR3 consists of 16 residues. Per the germline V gene, CDR1 is SGHVS and CDR2 is FNYEAQ. The ends lost 5 bases at V and 3 bases at J; junction bases unmatched: 10. CDR3 in DNA: TGTGCCAGCAGCCCCGGGACAGGGTCTACCCACTATGGCTACACCTTC. Protein: CASSPGTGSTHYGYTF.

This sequence joins TRBV5-6 and TRBJ2-7; D not resolved. The germline CDR1 and CDR2 sequences are SGHDT and YYEEEE. CDR3 size: 13 residues. V was cut by 4 bases and J by 5 bases, with 13 bases left in between. In DNA form, the CDR3 reads TGTGCCAGCAGCACCAGCCTAGACCACGAGCAGTACTTC. This encodes CASSTSLDHEQYF.

The table lists this clone with a few counts. The CDR3 region has the DNA TGTGCCATCAGTGATGGGCTGATATACACCGGGGAGCTGTTTTTT. Translation: CAISDGLIYTGELFF. The V and J genes are TRBV10-3 and TRBJ2-2; no clear D gene. The V gene's germline CDR1 is ENHRY and CDR2 SYGVKD. Deletions cut 3 bases from V and 3 bases from J, with 11 bases between. The CDR3 extends over 15 amino acids.

The V call is TRBV24-1, the J call TRBJ2-1, with TRBD2 matching over 8 bases. The CDR3 has 16 residues. CDR1 is KGHDR, CDR2 SFDVKD, per germline. V trimming: 3 bases; J trimming: 2 bases; junction bases outside the gene matches: 5. CDR3 region: CATSDQAGAAYNEQFF. The CDR3 DNA follows: TGTGCCACCAGTGATCAAGCGGGGGCAGCCTACAATGAGCAGTTCTTC.